These T cell receptor beta chains were read from a single sample in a study of T cell responses to AZD1222 COVID-19 vaccine. Using immunoSEQ multiplex PCR, the repertoire was profiled, and TCRdb retains in-frame clones only, with some absent. The sample records 95,000 to 130,000 clones, 93% being singletons. The source was peripheral blood, collected on day 0 of AZD1222 vaccination. Receptor source: an adult in good health. The CDR3 runs from the conserved cysteine through the conserved F or W. Fields, in order: J gene, D gene, V gene, clone size, CDR3 protein, CDR3 DNA. The D gene is left open where the match is weak. A clone size is listed for some rows: how often the clone was seen (once, few, many), or a class if it is expanded.

>TRBJ2-1|.|TRBV7-9|.
CASSLDQVEQFF
TGTGCCAGCAGCTTAGATCAGGTTGAGCAGTTCTTC
>TRBJ1-2|TRBD1|TRBV3-1/TRBV3-2|.
CASSQVRTGQGYGYTF
TGTGCCAGCAGCCAGGTCCGGACAGGGCAAGGGTATGGCTACACCTTC
>TRBJ2-2|TRBD2|TRBV11-3|.
CASTTSLTSGRAGELFF
TGTGCCAGCACCACGTCATTAACTAGCGGGAGGGCCGGGGAGCTGTTTTTT
>TRBJ1-1|.|TRBV5-5|once
CASSLQGTEAFF
TGTGCCAGCAGCTTACAGGGAACTGAAGCTTTCTTT
>TRBJ1-4|.|TRBV28|.
CASSLMGPGTNEKLFF
TGTGCCAGCAGTTTAATGGGCCCAGGGACTAATGAAAAACTGTTTTTT
>TRBJ1-2|TRBD1|TRBV9|once
CASSVGTGGSNGYTF
TGTGCCAGCAGCGTAGGGACAGGGGGCAGCAACGGCTACACCTTC
>TRBJ2-2|TRBD2|TRBV12-5|.
CAGWEGPTFGTGELFF
TGTGCTGGGTGGGAGGGACCGACCTTTGGCACCGGGGAGCTGTTTTTT
>TRBJ1-1|.|TRBV7-9|.
CASSSGGFRTEAFF
TGTGCCAGCAGCTCGGGGGGATTCAGGACTGAAGCTTTCTTT
>TRBJ1-1|.|TRBV19|.
CASSIPGVGTEAFF
TGTGCCAGTAGTATACCAGGGGTTGGCACTGAAGCTTTCTTT
>TRBJ2-3|.|TRBV2|.
CASSGGAAGTDTQYF
TGTGCCAGCAGTGGGGGGGCTGCCGGCACAGATACGCAGTATTTT
>TRBJ1-1|.|TRBV11-2|.
CASSTPVWGEMWTEAFF
TGTGCCAGCAGCACCCCCGTTTGGGGGGAGATGTGGACTGAAGCTTTCTTT
>TRBJ1-1|.|TRBV28|.
CASSLFAAGQPEAFF
TGTGCCAGCAGTTTATTTGCTGCGGGACAACCTGAAGCTTTCTTT
>TRBJ1-1|.|TRBV7-8|.
CASTLLEAFF
TGTGCCAGCACCCTCCTCGAAGCTTTCTTT
>TRBJ2-6|TRBD1|TRBV10-1|.
CASSGQGAGANVLTF
TGCGCCAGCAGTGGACAGGGGGCTGGGGCCAACGTCCTGACTTTC
>TRBJ1-4|.|TRBV2|.
CASSLGGRDWEKLFF
TGTGCCAGCAGTTTGGGGGGGCGTGACTGGGAAAAACTGTTTTTT
>TRBJ2-3|TRBD1|TRBV28|.
CASSLQGAGTTDTQYF
TGTGCCAGCAGTTTACAGGGGGCTGGTACCACAGATACGCAGTATTTT
>TRBJ2-1|.|TRBV24-1|once
CATSDPLGQFNEQFF
TGTGCCACCAGTGACCCCCTCGGACAGTTCAATGAGCAGTTCTTC
>TRBJ2-7|.|TRBV5-1|.
CASSLSTAADEQYF
TGCGCCAGCAGCTTGTCAACGGCTGCTGACGAGCAGTACTTC
>TRBJ2-3|.|TRBV6-5|.
CASSYARVGYTQYF
TGTGCCAGCAGTTACGCTAGGGTGGGCTATACGCAGTATTTT
>TRBJ2-1|TRBD2|TRBV19|.
CAGPSGSFRRVFSEQFF
TGTGCCGGACCCAGCGGGAGTTTTAGACGCGTTTTTAGTGAGCAGTTCTTC
>TRBJ2-3|.|TRBV4-2|.
CASSAALGGSPDTQYF
TGTGCCAGCAGTGCGGCACTAGGTGGAAGCCCAGATACGCAGTATTTT
>TRBJ1-1|TRBD1|TRBV28|.
CASSWTGLNTEAFF
TGTGCCAGCAGTTGGACAGGGCTGAACACTGAAGCTTTCTTT
>TRBJ2-7|TRBD2|TRBV19|once
CASSILSSGKNEQYF
TGTGCCAGTAGTATTCTGTCTAGCGGGAAGAACGAGCAGTACTTC
>TRBJ1-3|.|TRBV5-1|.
CASSLTGFGNTIYF
TGCGCCAGCAGCCTAACAGGGTTTGGAAACACCATATATTTT
>TRBJ2-3|.|TRBV18|.
CASSPPITDTQYF
TGTGCCAGCTCACCACCGATAACAGATACGCAGTATTTT
>TRBJ2-1|.|TRBV28|.
CATTAQGVAGTVEQFF
TGTGCCACTACGGCGCAGGGGGTAGCGGGGACCGTTGAGCAGTTCTTC
>TRBJ2-1|TRBD2|TRBV7-9|.
CASSLGLAGWDEQFF
TGTGCCAGCAGCCTTGGACTAGCGGGATGGGATGAGCAGTTCTTC
>TRBJ2-3|.|TRBV6-4|.
CASSGGLSTDTQYF
TGTGCCAGCAGTGGTGGTTTGAGCACAGATACGCAGTATTTT
>TRBJ2-1|.|TRBV9|.
CASSVFDEQFF
TGTGCCAGCAGCGTCTTTGATGAGCAGTTCTTC
>TRBJ2-6|.|TRBV10-1|few
CANRDPGENSGANVLTF
TGCGCCAACCGAGATCCAGGGGAAAACTCTGGGGCCAACGTCCTGACTTTC
>TRBJ1-3|.|TRBV28|few
CASSLHPPRGVRGNTIYF
TGTGCCAGCAGTTTACACCCTCCCCGAGGGGTTCGTGGAAACACCATATATTTT